This T cell receptor (beta chain) appears in the sequencing data of a study of T cells after yellow fever vaccination. Germline V gene lookup returns CDR1 SGHNT and CDR2 YYREEE (reference sequence). With V trimmed by 3 bases and J by 1 base, 9 bases remained unmatched. CDR3 length equals 16 residues. As TCR cDNA was made by 5'RACE template switching, a universal primer site and UMIs were added. TCRdb re-analysed the 5' RACE reads in MiXCR, keeping a single row per CDR3 protein. The sample holds 350,000 to 450,000 distinct CDR3 sequences; under 7.5% are singletons and the top ten take 14% to 15%. This TCR was recovered from a man between 25 and 39 years old who received the YFV17D yellow fever vaccine. The V and J genes are TRBV5-4 and TRBJ2-5; TRBD1 aligns across 7 bases. Source: PBMCs, taken 5 days after the yellow fever booster vaccination. CDR3 in DNA: TGTGCCAGCAGCTACTTGACAGGGATCACCCAAGAGACCCAGTACTTC. It codes for CASSYLTGITQETQYF.